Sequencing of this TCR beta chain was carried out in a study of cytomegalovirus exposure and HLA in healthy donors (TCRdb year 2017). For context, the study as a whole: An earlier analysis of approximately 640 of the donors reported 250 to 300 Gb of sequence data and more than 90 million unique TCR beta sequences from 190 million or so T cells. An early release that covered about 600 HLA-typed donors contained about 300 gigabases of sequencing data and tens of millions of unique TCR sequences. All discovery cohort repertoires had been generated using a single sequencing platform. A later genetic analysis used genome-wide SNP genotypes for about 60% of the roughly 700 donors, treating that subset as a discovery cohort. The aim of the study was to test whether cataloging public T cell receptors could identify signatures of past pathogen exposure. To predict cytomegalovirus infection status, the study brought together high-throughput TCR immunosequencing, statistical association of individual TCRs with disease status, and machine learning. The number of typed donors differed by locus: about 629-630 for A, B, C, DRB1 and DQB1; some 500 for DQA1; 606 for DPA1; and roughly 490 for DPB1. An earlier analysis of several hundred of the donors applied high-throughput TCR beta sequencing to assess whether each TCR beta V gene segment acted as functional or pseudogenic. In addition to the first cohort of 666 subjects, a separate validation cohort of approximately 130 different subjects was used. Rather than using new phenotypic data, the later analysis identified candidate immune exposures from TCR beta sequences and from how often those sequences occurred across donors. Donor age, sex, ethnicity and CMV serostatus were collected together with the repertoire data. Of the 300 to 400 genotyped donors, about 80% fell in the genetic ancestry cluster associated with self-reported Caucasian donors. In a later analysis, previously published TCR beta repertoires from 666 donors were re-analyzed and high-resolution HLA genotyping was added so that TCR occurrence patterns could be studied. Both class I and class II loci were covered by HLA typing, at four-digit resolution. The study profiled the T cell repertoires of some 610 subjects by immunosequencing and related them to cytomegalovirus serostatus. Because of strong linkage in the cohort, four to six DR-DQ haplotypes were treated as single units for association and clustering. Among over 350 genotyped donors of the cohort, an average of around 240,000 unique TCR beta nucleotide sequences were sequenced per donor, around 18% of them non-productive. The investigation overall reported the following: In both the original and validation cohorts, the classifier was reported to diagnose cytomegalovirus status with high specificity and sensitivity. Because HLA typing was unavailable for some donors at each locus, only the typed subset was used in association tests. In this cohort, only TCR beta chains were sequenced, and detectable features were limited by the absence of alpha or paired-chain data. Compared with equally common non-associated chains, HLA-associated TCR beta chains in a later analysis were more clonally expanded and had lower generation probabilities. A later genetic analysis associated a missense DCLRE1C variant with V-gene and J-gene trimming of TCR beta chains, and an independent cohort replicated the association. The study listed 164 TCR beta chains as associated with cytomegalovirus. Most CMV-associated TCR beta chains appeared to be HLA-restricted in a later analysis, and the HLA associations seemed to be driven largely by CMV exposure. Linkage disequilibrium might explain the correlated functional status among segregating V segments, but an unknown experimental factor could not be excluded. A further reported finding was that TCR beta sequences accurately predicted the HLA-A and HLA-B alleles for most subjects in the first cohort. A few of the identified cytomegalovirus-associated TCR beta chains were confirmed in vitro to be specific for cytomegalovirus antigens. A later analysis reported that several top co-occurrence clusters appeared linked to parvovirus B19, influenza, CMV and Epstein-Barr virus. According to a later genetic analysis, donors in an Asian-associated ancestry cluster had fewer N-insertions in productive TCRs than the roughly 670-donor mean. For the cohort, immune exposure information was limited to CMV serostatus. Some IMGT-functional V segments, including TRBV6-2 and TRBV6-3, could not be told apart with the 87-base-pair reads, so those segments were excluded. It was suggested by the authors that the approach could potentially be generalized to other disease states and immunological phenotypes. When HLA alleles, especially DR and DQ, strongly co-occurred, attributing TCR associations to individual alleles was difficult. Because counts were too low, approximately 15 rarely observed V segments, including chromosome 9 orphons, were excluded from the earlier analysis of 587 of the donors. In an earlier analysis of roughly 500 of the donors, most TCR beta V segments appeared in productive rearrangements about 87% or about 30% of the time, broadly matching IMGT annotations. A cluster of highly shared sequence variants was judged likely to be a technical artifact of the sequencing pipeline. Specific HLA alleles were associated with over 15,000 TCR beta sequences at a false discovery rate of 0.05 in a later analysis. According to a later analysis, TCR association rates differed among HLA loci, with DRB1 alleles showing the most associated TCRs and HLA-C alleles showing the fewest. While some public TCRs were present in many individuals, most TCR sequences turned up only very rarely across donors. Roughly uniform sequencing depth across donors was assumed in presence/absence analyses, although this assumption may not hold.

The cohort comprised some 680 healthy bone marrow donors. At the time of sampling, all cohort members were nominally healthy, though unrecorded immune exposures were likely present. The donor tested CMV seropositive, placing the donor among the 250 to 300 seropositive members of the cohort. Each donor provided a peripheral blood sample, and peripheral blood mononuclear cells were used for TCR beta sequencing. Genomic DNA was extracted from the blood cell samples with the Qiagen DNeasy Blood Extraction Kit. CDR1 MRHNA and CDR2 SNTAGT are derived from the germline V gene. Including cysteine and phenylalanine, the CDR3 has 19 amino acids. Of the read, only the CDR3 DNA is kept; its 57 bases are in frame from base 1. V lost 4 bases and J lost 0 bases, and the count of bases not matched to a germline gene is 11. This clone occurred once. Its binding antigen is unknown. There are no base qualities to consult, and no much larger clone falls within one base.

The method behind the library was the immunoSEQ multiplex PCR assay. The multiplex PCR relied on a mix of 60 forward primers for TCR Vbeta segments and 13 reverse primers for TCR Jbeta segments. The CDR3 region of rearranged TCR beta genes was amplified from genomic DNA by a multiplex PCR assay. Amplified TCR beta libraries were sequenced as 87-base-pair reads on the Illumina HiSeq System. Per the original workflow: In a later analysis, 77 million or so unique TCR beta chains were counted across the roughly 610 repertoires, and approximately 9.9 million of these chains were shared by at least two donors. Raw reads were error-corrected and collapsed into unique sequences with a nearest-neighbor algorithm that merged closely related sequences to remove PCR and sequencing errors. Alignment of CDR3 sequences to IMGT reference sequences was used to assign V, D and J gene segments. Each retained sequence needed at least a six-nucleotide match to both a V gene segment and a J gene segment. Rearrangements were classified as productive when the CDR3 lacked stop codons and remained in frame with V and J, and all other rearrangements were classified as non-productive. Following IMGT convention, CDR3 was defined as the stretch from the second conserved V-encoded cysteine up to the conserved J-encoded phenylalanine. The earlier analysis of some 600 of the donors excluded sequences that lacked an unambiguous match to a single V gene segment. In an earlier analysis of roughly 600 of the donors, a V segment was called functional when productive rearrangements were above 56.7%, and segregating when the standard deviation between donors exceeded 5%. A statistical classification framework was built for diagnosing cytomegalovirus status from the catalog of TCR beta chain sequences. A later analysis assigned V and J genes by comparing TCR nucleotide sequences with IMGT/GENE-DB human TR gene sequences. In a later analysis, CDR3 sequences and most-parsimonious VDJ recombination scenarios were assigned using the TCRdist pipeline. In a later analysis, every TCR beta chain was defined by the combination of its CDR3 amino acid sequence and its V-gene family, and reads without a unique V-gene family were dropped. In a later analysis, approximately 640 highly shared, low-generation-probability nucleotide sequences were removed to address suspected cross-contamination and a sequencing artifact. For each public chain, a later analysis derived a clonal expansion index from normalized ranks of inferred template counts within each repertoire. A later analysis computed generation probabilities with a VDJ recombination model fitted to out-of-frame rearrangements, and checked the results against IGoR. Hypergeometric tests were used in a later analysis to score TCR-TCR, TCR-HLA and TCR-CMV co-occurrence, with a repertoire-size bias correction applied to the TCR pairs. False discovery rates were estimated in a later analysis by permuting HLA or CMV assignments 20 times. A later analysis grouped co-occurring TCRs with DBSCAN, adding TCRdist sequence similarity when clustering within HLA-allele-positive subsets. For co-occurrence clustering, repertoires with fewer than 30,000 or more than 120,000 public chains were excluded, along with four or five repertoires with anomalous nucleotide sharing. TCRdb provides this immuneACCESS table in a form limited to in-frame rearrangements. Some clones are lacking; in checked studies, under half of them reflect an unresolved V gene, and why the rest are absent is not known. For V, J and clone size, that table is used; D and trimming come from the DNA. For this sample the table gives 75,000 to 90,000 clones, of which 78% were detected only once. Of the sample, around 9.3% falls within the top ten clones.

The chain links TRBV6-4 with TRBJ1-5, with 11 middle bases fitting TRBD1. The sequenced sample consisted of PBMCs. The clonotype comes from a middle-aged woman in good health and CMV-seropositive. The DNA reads TGTGCCAGCAGTGCCCCGGACAGGGGGCAACAGGCTAGCAATCAGCCCCAGCATTTT. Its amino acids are CASSAPDRGQQASNQPQHF.